This TCR beta chain was sequenced in a study of beta chain features in type 1 diabetes. Whole-study findings and limits: All four CD4+ subsets from Type 1 diabetes patients carried moderately but significantly shorter TCRB CDR3s.

Sorted cells reached over 95% purity in every population. Concerning this clone: Its antigen is as yet unknown.

The investigators reverse transcribed all of the isolated RNA, so they sequenced expressed TCRB transcripts. The repertoire was sequenced with immunoSEQ multiplex PCR; TCRdb's copy has only in-frame clones and lacks some. The sample lists about 700,000 clones; 10% to 15% were seen once. V lost 1 base to trimming and J lost 0 bases, with 10 bases between them. CDR3 length equals 16 residues. CDR1 is SGHTA, CDR2 FQGNSA, per germline. The gene calls are TRBV7-2 and TRBJ1-5, with no clear D. Sequenced material: naive CD4+ T cells from blood. The clonotype comes from a man between 18 and 35 years old with type 1 diabetes. Written as DNA, the CDR3 is TGTGCCAGCAGCTTAGTTGGCGGGAATAGCAATCAGCCCCAGCATTTT. It is translated as CASSLVGGNSNQPQHF.